This T cell receptor beta chain is from a study of cytomegalovirus exposure and HLA in healthy donors. Study overall: In terms of ancestry, the Caucasian-associated cluster contained 80% to 90% of the approximately 400 genotyped donors. Regarding the study as a whole: Some public TCRs appeared in many individuals, while most sequences were rare.

To note about this clone: Its antigen is as yet unknown.

The V gene lost 9 bases and the J gene lost 4 bases, with 16 bases spanning the gap. The CDR3 totals 14 residues. Germline values: CDR1 ENHRY, CDR2 SYGVKD. The PCR contained 60 Vbeta and 13 Jbeta primers. Clones were sequenced by immunoSEQ multiplex PCR, and TCRdb holds only the in-frame ones, with some missing. The sample lists approximately 140,000 clones, around 80% occurring once. The receptor was isolated from a young woman in good health and CMV-seronegative. The chain carries TRBV10-3 and TRBJ1-5; no firm D call. The sequenced sample consisted of PBMCs. The CDR3 here is CAMKEEGENQPQHF. The CDR3, as DNA: TGTGCCATGAAAGAGGAGGGCGAGAATCAGCCCCAGCATTTT.